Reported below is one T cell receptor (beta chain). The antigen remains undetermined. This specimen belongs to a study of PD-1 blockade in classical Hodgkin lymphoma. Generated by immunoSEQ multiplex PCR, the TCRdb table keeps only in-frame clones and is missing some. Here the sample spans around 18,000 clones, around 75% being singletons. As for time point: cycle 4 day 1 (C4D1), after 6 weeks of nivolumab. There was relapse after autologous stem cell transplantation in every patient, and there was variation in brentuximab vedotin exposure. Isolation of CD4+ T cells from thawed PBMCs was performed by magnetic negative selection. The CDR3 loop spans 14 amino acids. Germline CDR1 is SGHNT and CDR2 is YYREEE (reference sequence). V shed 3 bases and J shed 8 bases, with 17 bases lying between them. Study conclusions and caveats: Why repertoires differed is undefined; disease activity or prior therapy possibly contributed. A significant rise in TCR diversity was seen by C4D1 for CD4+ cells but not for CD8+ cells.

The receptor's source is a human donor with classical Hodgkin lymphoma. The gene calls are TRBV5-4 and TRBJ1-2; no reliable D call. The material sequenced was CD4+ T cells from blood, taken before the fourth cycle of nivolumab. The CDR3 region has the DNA TGTGCCAGCAGCTCCGGGAGCGAATACTTCGGCTACACCTTC. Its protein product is CASSSGSEYFGYTF.